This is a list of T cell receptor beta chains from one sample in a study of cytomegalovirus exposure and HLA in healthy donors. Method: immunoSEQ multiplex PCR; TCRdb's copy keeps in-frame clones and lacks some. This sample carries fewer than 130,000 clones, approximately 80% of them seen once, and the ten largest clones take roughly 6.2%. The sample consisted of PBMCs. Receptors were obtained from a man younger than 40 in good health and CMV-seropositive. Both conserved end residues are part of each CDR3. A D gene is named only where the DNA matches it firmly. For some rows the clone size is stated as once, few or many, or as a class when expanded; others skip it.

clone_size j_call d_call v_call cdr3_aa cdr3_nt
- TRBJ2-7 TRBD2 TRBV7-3 CASSKGGGSYEQYF TGTGCCAGCAGCAAAGGCGGGGGGTCCTACGAGCAGTACTTC
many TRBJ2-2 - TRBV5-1 CASSLSAGELFF TGCGCCAGCAGCTTGAGCGCCGGGGAGCTGTTTTTT
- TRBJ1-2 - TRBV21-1 CASSKDPGPYGYTF TGTGCCAGCAGCAAAGACCCAGGTCCCTATGGCTACACCTTC
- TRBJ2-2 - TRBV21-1 CASSKVLDLTGELFF TGTGCCAGCAGCAAAGTCTTAGACTTAACCGGGGAGCTGTTTTTT
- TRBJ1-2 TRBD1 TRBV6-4 CASSLIPGQGSSGYTF TGTGCCAGCAGTCTTATTCCGGGACAGGGGAGCTCTGGCTACACCTTC
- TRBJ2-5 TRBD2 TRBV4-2 CASSQGTSGFQETQYF TGTGCCAGCAGCCAAGGGACTAGCGGATTTCAAGAGACCCAGTACTTC
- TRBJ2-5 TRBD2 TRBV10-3 CATRGLAGGPEETQYF TGTGCCACGCGGGGACTAGCGGGGGGGCCGGAGGAGACCCAGTACTTC
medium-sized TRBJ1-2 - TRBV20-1 CSARGGYGYTF TGCAGTGCTAGAGGAGGGTATGGCTACACCTTC
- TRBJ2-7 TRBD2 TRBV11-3 CASSSLEDTWGGYEQYF TGTGCCAGCAGCTCCTTGGAAGACACCTGGGGGGGGTACGAGCAGTACTTC
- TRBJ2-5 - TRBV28 CASSLPDSQETQYF TGTGCCAGCAGTTTACCTGACAGCCAAGAGACCCAGTACTTC
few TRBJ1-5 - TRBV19 CASSTPGERQPQHF TGTGCCAGTAGTACCCCCGGGGAGCGTCAGCCCCAGCATTTT
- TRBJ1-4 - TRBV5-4 CASSLGVTDNEKLFF TGTGCCAGCAGCTTAGGCGTGACAGATAATGAAAAACTGTTTTTT
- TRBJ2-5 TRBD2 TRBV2 CASGASGETQYF TGTGCCAGCGGGGCTAGCGGGGAGACCCAGTACTTC
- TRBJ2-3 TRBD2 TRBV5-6 CASSFGLATDTQYF TGTGCCAGCAGCTTTGGACTAGCGACAGATACGCAGTATTTT
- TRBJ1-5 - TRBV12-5 CASGLGGGGNQPQHF TGTGCTAGTGGTTTAGGGGGTGGAGGCAATCAGCCCCAGCATTTT
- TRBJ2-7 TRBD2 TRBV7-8 CASSSYSGASSYEQYF TGTGCCAGCAGCTCCTATAGCGGGGCGAGCTCCTACGAGCAGTACTTC
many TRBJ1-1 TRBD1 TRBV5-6 CASSWGQGWTEAFF TGTGCCAGCAGCTGGGGACAGGGGTGGACTGAAGCTTTCTTT
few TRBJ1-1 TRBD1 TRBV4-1 CASSQEGDRAEAFF TGCGCCAGCAGCCAAGAGGGGGACAGGGCTGAAGCTTTCTTT
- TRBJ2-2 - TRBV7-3 CASSRGHLNTGELFF TGTGCCAGCTCCCGTGGGCACTTGAACACCGGGGAGCTGTTTTTT
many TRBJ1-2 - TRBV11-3 CASSLAHAEGYTF TGTGCCAGCAGCTTAGCCCACGCCGAGGGCTACACCTTC
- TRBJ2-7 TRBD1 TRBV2 CASKRDRAYEQYF TGTGCCAGCAAAAGGGACAGGGCCTACGAGCAGTACTTC
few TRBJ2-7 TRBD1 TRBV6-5 CASKTGQASYEQYF TGTGCCAGCAAGACCGGACAGGCCTCCTACGAGCAGTACTTC
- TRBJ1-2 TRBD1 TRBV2 CASSGEDRTLYGYTF TGTGCCAGCAGTGGGGAGGACAGGACCCTCTATGGCTACACCTTC
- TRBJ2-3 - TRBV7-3 CASSASPGLDTQYF TGTGCCAGCAGTGCGAGCCCGGGTCTTGATACGCAGTATTTT
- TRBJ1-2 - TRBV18 CASSPPGGGGNYGYTF TGTGCCAGCTCACCTCCCGGGGGTGGCGGCAACTATGGCTACACCTTC